Sequencing of this T cell receptor beta chain was carried out in a study of long-term antiretroviral therapy in people with HIV. Study outcomes and limitations: HIV repertoires showed narrower CDR3 length ranges than controls. Clones showing expansion before ART dominated the repertoire at all time points.

At survey level, the immunoSEQ assay was run in its v3.0 version. TCRdb's table, derived via immunoSEQ multiplex PCR, lists solely in-frame clones and lacks some. In the table there are fewer than 30,000 clones, 85% to 90% of which are singletons. As regards this clone: The antigen remains unidentified.

With 4 bases clipped from V and 1 base from J, the junction kept 7 bases outside the gene matches. Germline V gene lookup returns CDR1 MDHEN and CDR2 SYDVKM. CDR3 length equals 17 residues. The receptor comes from a man aged 40-49 years with HIV. Specimen: unsorted PBMCs, collected just over 2.6 years after starting antiretroviral therapy. The chain is built from TRBV28 and TRBJ2-1; 10 positions match TRBD1. The CDR3 loop is CASSSTGGMGSYNEQFF. The CDR3 bases are TGTGCCAGCAGTTCGACAGGGGGCATGGGATCCTACAATGAGCAGTTCTTC.